The present T cell receptor (beta chain) was sequenced within a study of identical twins' blood T cells. The study's findings and limits: Twins shared about as many clonotypes as their cloneset sizes predicted.

The CDR3 extends over 14 amino acids. V was pared by 7 bases and J by 4 bases, with 17 bases between. Germline V lookup: CDR1 SGHRS, CDR2 YFSETQ. Reared together, all three twin pairs probably met the same infectious agents and vaccines. Of note for this clonotype: Its cognate antigen is unknown.

In the original workflow: Each donor had about 90,000 to nearly 550,000 clonotypes. Using its own MiXCR run on the 5' RACE reads, TCRdb lists one record per CDR3 protein. TCRdb's processing, not the authors' own work, is the source of the V and J calls. The data contain a few hundred thousand distinct CDR3 sequences, around 30% of them singletons. The sequence was obtained from a woman aged 18-49 years in good health. The sample consisted of PBMCs. The chain combines TRBV5-1 with TRBJ2-5; maybe TRBD1 (6 bases). CDR3 loop: CASAIQQGIETQYF. As DNA, the CDR3 is TGCGCCAGCGCCATACAACAGGGAATAGAGACCCAGTACTTC. The variable domain in full, with the rest retrieved from reference TRBV5-1 and TRBJ2-5, is KAGVTQTPRYLIKTRGQQVTLSCSPISGHRSVSWYQQTPGQGLQFLFEYFSETQRNKGNFPGRFSGRQFSNSRSEMNVSTLELGDSALYLCASAIQQGIETQYFGPGTRLLVL.